This T cell receptor (beta chain) is from a study of shared clonotypes between healthy human individuals. The CDR3 spans 13 residues. V was pared by 5 bases and J by 7 bases, with 8 bases of the junction left unmatched. Germline CDR1 reads SGHTA; CDR2 reads FQGTGA. This clone has only one observation. At the deep level, the assay was run. The table came from immunoSEQ multiplex PCR; TCRdb's copy has only in-frame clones and leaves some out. The data show about 2.4 million clones, with 80% to 95% seen just once and approximately 0.37% held by the top ten. Sequences were obtained from naive CD4+ T cells from PBMCs. Subset of the sample: CD45RA+ positively selected. This sequence joins TRBV7-3 and TRBJ2-7, with 7 bases matching TRBD2. This sequence was found in a man aged 18 to 30 in good health. Some clones in this sample may be carry-over from other donors' samples. The CDR3 reads CASSIRTSGEQYF. The CDR3 DNA reads as TGTGCCAGCAGCATTAGGACTAGTGGGGAGCAGTACTTC.